The 9 T cell receptor beta chains given below trace back to one sample, sequenced in a study of blood T cell repertoires in COVID-19 (dated by TCRdb to 2020 to 2022). Library method: the immunoSEQ multiplex PCR assay. Sourced from immuneACCESS, this table was stored by TCRdb with only in-frame sequences that have V and J called. A share of the clones is absent; for the studies checked, an unresolved V gene accounts for under half, and the remainder has no known explanation. Counted in this sample were some 55,000 clones; around 79% of them appeared once. The ten largest clones represent around 43% of the sample. Input material: peripheral blood. These receptors were collected from an older man with active or convalescent COVID-19.

This clone was observed once. This chain joins TRBV28 and TRBJ1-5; D gene ambiguous. Germline lookup yields CDR1 MDHEN and CDR2 SYDVKM. V was clipped by 5 bases and J by 11 bases, with 19 bases between them. CDR3 length: 14 amino acids. CDR3 DNA: TGTGCCAGCAGTCCAAGACACGGACTAATCGCCCAGCATTTT. Translation: CASSPRHGLIAQHF.

The chain uses TRBV5-4 and TRBJ2-7; TRBD1 matches 11 bases. The CDR3 loop spans 14 amino acids. Per germline, CDR1 SGHNT and CDR2 YYREEE (reference sequence). V lost 5 bases to trimming and J lost 4 bases; unmatched junction nucleotides: 5. The CDR3 DNA follows: TGTGCCAGCAGGATGGGACAGGGGGATTACGAGCAGTACTTC. As protein: CASRMGQGDYEQYF.

This chain joins TRBV27 and TRBJ1-2; TRBD1 matches 11 bases. Germline values: CDR1 MNHEY, CDR2 SMNVEV (reference sequence). The CDR3 runs 15 residues. J gave up 4 bases and V 4 bases, and 5 bases lay outside the gene matches. Written as DNA, the CDR3 is TGTGCCAGCAGTTCCGCCGGGACAGGGGGCTATGGCTACACCTTC. It is translated as CASSSAGTGGYGYTF.

The chain joins TRBV7-9 to TRBJ1-4, with 8 bases aligning to TRBD1. CDR3 size: 14 residues. The germline V gene encodes CDR1 SEHNR and CDR2 FQNEAQ (reference sequence). The trim removed 6 bases at V and 7 bases at J, leaving 7 bases unmatched. Written as DNA, the CDR3 is TGTGCCAGCAGTCCTCGGGACAGGTCTGAAAAACTGTTTTTT. As protein: CASSPRDRSEKLFF.

This clone showed up just once. The V call is TRBV5-8, the J call TRBJ2-3; 7 positions agree with TRBD2. The germline V gene encodes CDR1 SGHTS and CDR2 YDEGEE. The CDR3 runs to 15 residues. With V trimmed by 5 bases and J by 5 bases, 11 bases remained unmatched. The CDR3 is CASRLLSGMKDTQYF. CDR3 nucleotide sequence: TGTGCCAGCAGGTTGCTGAGCGGGATGAAAGATACGCAGTATTTT.

The V and J genes are TRBV3-1 (or the pseudogene TRBV3-2) and TRBJ1-4; D is uncertain. Trimming took off 3 bases at V and 5 bases at J, with 13 bases between the two ends. The CDR3 totals 15 residues. The germline CDR1 and CDR2 sequences are LGHDT and YNNKEL (reference sequence). CDR3 coding DNA: TGTGCCAGCAGCCAGATTGGGAGCGGGAATGAAAAACTGTTTTTT. It is translated as CASSQIGSGNEKLFF.

The chain joins TRBV15 to TRBJ2-7; no definite D call. Germline V gives CDR1 LNHNV, CDR2 YYDKDF (reference sequence). Trimming removed 2 bases at V and 9 bases at J, with 11 bases between. This CDR3 contains 12 residues. CDR3 loop: CATSRPDGRQYF. The DNA of the CDR3 is TGTGCCACCAGCAGACCCGATGGTAGGCAGTACTTC.

This sequence joins TRBV7-9 and TRBJ2-3; 7 nucleotides agree with TRBD1. This CDR3 is built from 15 residues. Losses at the gene ends were 7 bases for V and 3 bases for J; bases not matched to a gene: 10. Germline V CDR1 and CDR2: SEHNR, FQNEAQ (reference sequence). DNA of the CDR3: TGTGCCAGCAATGCGGACAGGCTAAGGACAGATACGCAGTATTTT. It specifies CASNADRLRTDTQYF.

The DNA of the CDR3 is TGTGCCAGCAGCCATGCGCGGGGAGGCTACACCTTC. Translation gives CASSHARGGYTF. The gene calls are TRBV5-6 and TRBJ1-2; no clear D gene. In germline, CDR1 is SGHDT, CDR2 YYEEEE. The CDR3 runs 12 residues. V was shortened by 4 bases and J by 8 bases, with 12 bases between the two germline ends.